The clone carrying this T cell receptor beta chain was detected a few times. Its antigen is still unknown. The sample is drawn from a study of memory CD4+ T cells and cytomegalovirus serostatus. Whole-study results and caveats: The CMV-associated TCR signature appears largely within the CD4+ memory repertoire. Each of 67 CMV-associated TCRbeta sequences occurred in one to five individuals.

Single viable CD3+CD4+CD8-CD45RO+ cells were sorted as the memory CD4+ T cells. Libraries were prepared by immunoSEQ multiplex PCR; TCRdb keeps only in-frame clonotypes and omits some of them. Of around 44,000 clones in the sample, roughly four fifths are singletons; the top ten hold 5% to 7.5%. The germline CDR1 and CDR2 sequences are DFQATT and SNEGSKA (reference sequence). The CDR3 consists of 11 residues. Trimming stripped 1 base from V and 3 bases from J, with 4 bases between. The sequencing sample was made of memory CD4+ T cells from blood. The receptor was derived from an adult in good health and CMV-seronegative. The chain carries TRBV20-1 and TRBJ2-7; D is undetermined. The CDR3 region is CSARGLYEQYF. CDR3 sequence (DNA): TGCAGTGCTAGAGGCCTCTACGAGCAGTACTTC.